The 31 T cell receptor beta chains listed next were all sequenced from one sample in a study of a mutant IDH1 vaccine in newly diagnosed glioma. Sequencing was performed with immunoSEQ multiplex PCR; in TCRdb, only in-frame clones are kept and a portion is missing. The table lists about 67,000 clones, around 88% of them singletons. The time point was: baseline, week 1 (first vaccination visit). Treatment noted: pre-vaccination baseline after standard-of-care therapy. The sample here was peripheral blood mononuclear cells (PBMCs), taken from a glioma patient treated with radiotherapy, temozolomide or both. The receptors shown here come from a woman aged 18-35 years with glioma. Some clones in this sample may be carry-over from other donors' samples.

In this sample, this clone turned up once. The chain is built from TRBV7-9 and TRBJ1-1; TRBD1 might be the D (5 bases). Germline V gives CDR1 SEHNR, CDR2 FQNEAQ (reference sequence). Trimming took 5 bases from V and 7 from J, leaving 17 bases between them. This CDR3 has 14 amino acids. CDR3 region: CASSATVVTSEAFF. In DNA form, the CDR3 reads TGTGCCAGCAGCGCGACAGTCGTGACTAGTGAAGCTTTCTTT.

The rearrangement uses TRBV19 and TRBJ2-1; D may be TRBD2 (7 bases). The CDR3 totals 13 residues. The germline V and J ends were trimmed by 4 bases and 10 bases, with 14 bases remaining between them. Germline V gene data show CDR1 as LNHDA and CDR2 as SQIVND (reference sequence). The CDR3 loop reads CASSSGGGDEQFF. CDR3 nucleotide sequence: TGTGCCAGTAGTAGCGGGGGCGGCGACGAGCAGTTCTTC. Full variable domain (outside the CDR3, taken from reference TRBV19 and TRBJ2-1): DGGITQSPKYLFRKEGQNVTLSCEQNLNHDAMYWYRQDPGQGLRLIYYSQIVNDFQKGDIAEGYSVSREKKESFPLTVTSAQKNPTAFYLCASSSGGGDEQFFGPGTRLTVL.

This chain joins TRBV18 and TRBJ1-1; possibly TRBD1 for D (5 bases). The ends were cut back, 3 bases at V and 1 base at J, with 6 bases in the middle. CDR3 length: 13 amino acids. Germline lookup yields CDR1 KGHSH and CDR2 LQKENI. The CDR3 region is CASSPGTNTEAFF. The CDR3 DNA reads TGTGCCAGCTCACCCGGGACGAACACTGAAGCTTTCTTT.

The V and J genes are TRBV30 and TRBJ2-5, with D possibly being TRBD1 (6 bases). The CDR3 runs to 14 residues. Germline V gives CDR1 GTSNPN, CDR2 SVGIG (reference sequence). V was shortened by 2 bases and J by 1 base, with 11 bases between the two germline ends. The CDR3 loop is CAWSPQGSQETQYF. CDR3 in DNA: TGTGCCTGGAGTCCGCAGGGGTCCCAAGAGACCCAGTACTTC. Based on the CDR3 plus reference TRBV30 and TRBJ2-5, the full variable domain is SQTIHQWPATLVQPVGSPLSLECTVEGTSNPNLYWYRQAAGRGLQLLFYSVGIGQISSEVPQNLSASRPQDRQFILSSKKLLLSDSGFYLCAWSPQGSQETQYFGPGTRLLVL.

The chain is built from TRBV6-5 and TRBJ1-4; D may be TRBD1 (5 bases). Per germline, CDR1 MNHEY and CDR2 SVGAGI. With 0 bases removed from V and 5 bases from J, the gap between germline ends came to 10 bases. This CDR3 is 15 amino acids long. This CDR3 is CASSYSGQENEKLFF. CDR3 in DNA: TGTGCCAGCAGTTACTCGGGGCAGGAAAATGAAAAACTGTTTTTT.

The V gene is TRBV5-6, the J gene TRBJ2-5; 7 positions match TRBD1. Per germline, CDR1 SGHDT and CDR2 YYEEEE. The V gene end was trimmed by 2 bases and the J gene end by 4 bases; junction bases not matched to a gene: 2. The CDR3 is made up of 13 amino acids. CDR3 in amino acids: CASSLGGRETQYF. CDR3 DNA: TGTGCCAGCAGCTTAGGGGGCCGAGAGACCCAGTACTTC. Based on the CDR3 plus reference TRBV5-6 and TRBJ2-5, the full variable domain is DAGVTQSPTHLIKTRGQQVTLRCSPKSGHDTVSWYQQALGQGPQFIFQYYEEEERQRGNFPDRFSGHQFPNYSSELNVNALLLGDSALYLCASSLGGRETQYFGPGTRLLVL.

The V call is TRBV9, the J call TRBJ2-3; D is uncertain. The CDR3 covers 12 residues. Trimming took off 0 bases at V and 9 bases at J, with 8 bases between the two ends. CDR1 and CDR2 from the germline V gene are SGDLS and YYNGEE. The CDR3 is CASSVAGGTQYF. The CDR3 DNA is TGTGCCAGCAGCGTAGCAGGTGGGACGCAGTATTTT.

DNA for the CDR3: TGTGCCAGCAGCTTAGGGGGGTTGGAGACCCAGTACTTC. This translates into CASSLGGLETQYF. V usage is TRBV13 and J usage is TRBJ2-5; the D is unclear. Trimming shortened V by 0 bases and J by 5 bases, and 7 bases separated the two germline ends. Germline V gene lookup returns CDR1 PRHDT and CDR2 FYEKMQ (reference sequence). The CDR3 sequence is 13 residues long.

This chain connects TRBV6-1 to TRBJ1-5; D is unclear. This CDR3 is built from 12 residues. The germline V gene encodes CDR1 MNHNS and CDR2 SASEGT. CDR3 residues: CVTGHSNQPQHF. In DNA form, the CDR3 reads TGTGTGACGGGCCATAGCAATCAGCCCCAGCATTTT.

The chain joins TRBV20-1 to TRBJ2-5, with D perhaps matching TRBD1 (5 bases). This CDR3 is built from 11 residues. Trimming cost V 5 bases and J 3 bases, with 7 bases left between them. Germline lookup yields CDR1 DFQATT and CDR2 SNEGSKA (reference sequence). CDR3 region: CSAGQEETQYF. DNA for the CDR3: TGCAGTGCTGGACAAGAAGAGACCCAGTACTTC.

The chain is built from TRBV2 and TRBJ1-2, with 12 positions matching TRBD1. Losses at the gene ends were 5 bases for V and 8 bases for J; bases not matched to a gene: 9. The germline gives CDR1 SNHLY, CDR2 FYNNEI. The CDR3 has 15 residues. The CDR3 reads CASSRDRGRPEGYTF. The CDR3 DNA reads TGTGCCAGCAGTCGGGACAGGGGGCGGCCGGAAGGCTACACCTTC.

V gene TRBV30 combines with J gene TRBJ1-5, with TRBD1 matching 10 bases. The germline V gene has CDR1 GTSNPN and CDR2 SVGIG (reference sequence). Trimming at V came to 5 bases and at J to 1 base, leaving 8 bases not matched to a gene. The CDR3 length is 16 residues. The CDR3 spells CAWASGQGVSNQPQHF. The CDR3 DNA follows: TGTGCCTGGGCTAGCGGACAGGGGGTAAGCAATCAGCCCCAGCATTTT.

In DNA, the CDR3 is TGTGCCAGTAGTATAAGGACATTGACCTCCTACGAGCAGTACTTC. Translation gives CASSIRTLTSYEQYF. This chain uses TRBV19 with TRBJ2-7; TRBD1 might be the D (5 bases). V lost 2 bases, J lost 0 bases, and 11 bases lay in between. CDR1 is LNHDA, CDR2 SQIVND, per germline (reference sequence). The CDR3 length is 15 residues.

V usage is TRBV30 and J usage is TRBJ1-1, with a tentative D call TRBD1 (5 bases). Germline CDR1 reads GTSNPN; CDR2 reads SVGIG (reference sequence). This CDR3 spans 15 amino acids. The CDR3 nucleotides are TGTGCGTCCACCCCCCTAACGACAGTGGCTACTGAAGCTTTCTTT. Translating it yields CASTPLTTVATEAFF.

This chain uses TRBV7-9 with TRBJ2-2; 7 nucleotides match TRBD2. Germline CDR1 and CDR2: SEHNR and FQNEAQ (reference sequence). The CDR3 spans 14 residues. V gave up 1 base and J gave up 7 bases; unmatched junction bases: 3. CDR3 coding DNA: TGTGCCAGCAGCTTAGAGCGGGGAGGCGGGGAGCTGTTTTTT. Translated: CASSLERGGGELFF. Filled out from reference TRBV7-9 and TRBJ2-2, the complete variable domain reads DTGVSQNPRHKITKRGQNVTFRCDPISEHNRLYWYRQTLGQGPEFLTYFQNEAQLEKSRLLSDRFSAERPKGSFSTLEIQRTEQGDSAMYLCASSLERGGGELFFGEGSRLTVL.

The V and J genes are TRBV4-3 and TRBJ1-2, with 8 positions matching TRBD1. Losses at the gene ends were 0 bases for V and 4 bases for J; bases not matched to a gene: 10. Germline CDR1 and CDR2: LGHNA and YSLEER. The CDR3 covers 17 residues. The CDR3 coding sequence is TGCGCCAGCAGCCAAGAGACAGCTTGGACAGGGAGCTATGGCTACACCTTC. Its protein product is CASSQETAWTGSYGYTF.

The rearrangement joins TRBV4-3 to TRBJ2-7; D is possibly TRBD1 or TRBD2 (7 bases each). The CDR3 sequence is 16 residues long. Germline lookup yields CDR1 LGHNA and CDR2 YSLEER. Trimming removed 5 bases at V and 7 bases at J, with 24 bases between. The CDR3 nucleotides are TGCGCCAGCAGCATTCAGGGAGGGTTTCCAGGGGGGGAGCAGTACTTC. Protein product: CASSIQGGFPGGEQYF.

The chain combines TRBV4-1 with TRBJ2-1; the D gene is possibly TRBD1 (5 bases). V lost 4 bases and J 2 bases, leaving 12 bases between the germline ends. CDR3 size: 15 residues. Per the germline V gene, CDR1 is MGHRA and CDR2 is YSYEKL. The CDR3 reads CASSPKKGTYNEQFF. CDR3 sequence (DNA): TGCGCCAGCAGCCCCAAAAAGGGGACCTACAATGAGCAGTTCTTC.

The J gene is TRBJ2-7, the V gene TRBV13, with D possibly being TRBD1 (6 bases). CDR3 length: 16 residues. Germline V gene sequence: CDR1 PRHDT, CDR2 FYEKMQ (reference sequence). V gave up 4 bases and J gave up 0 bases, with 16 bases separating them. CDR3 sequence: CASSSLTGTSSYEQYF. In nucleotides, the CDR3 is TGTGCCAGCAGCTCCCTTACAGGGACGAGCTCCTACGAGCAGTACTTC.

The table lists this clone with a few counts. The gene calls are TRBV5-4 and TRBJ1-5; weak D call: TRBD1 (6 bases). The CDR3 has 13 amino acids. Trimming left V 0 bases short and J 5 bases short, with 6 bases between. CDR1 is SGHNT, CDR2 YYREEE, per germline (reference sequence). As DNA, the CDR3 is TGTGCCAGCAGCTTGGACAGGGATCAGCCCCAGCATTTT. Residues: CASSLDRDQPQHF.

The V call is TRBV6-1, the J call TRBJ2-1; TRBD2 aligns across 7 bases. V lost 6 bases to trimming and J lost 4 bases; unmatched junction nucleotides: 3. The CDR3 length is 13 residues. CDR1 is MNHNS and CDR2 is SASEGT in the germline V gene. The CDR3 protein is CASSGGNYNEQFF. CDR3 nucleotides: TGTGCCAGCAGCGGGGGGAATTACAATGAGCAGTTCTTC.

The J gene is TRBJ1-1, the V gene TRBV6-5; D might be TRBD1 (6 bases). The V end was cut by 2 bases, the J end by 5 bases, with 6 bases between. The CDR3 is made up of 12 amino acids. The V gene's germline CDR1 is MNHEY and CDR2 SVGAGI. In DNA form, the CDR3 reads TGTGCCAGCAGTTACACAGGGACTGAAGCTTTCTTT. It yields the protein CASSYTGTEAFF.

The rearrangement uses TRBV5-1 and TRBJ1-1, with TRBD1 identical over 9 bases. This CDR3 comprises 14 residues. Trimming cost V 5 bases and J 7 bases; bases outside gene matches: 9. The germline CDR1 and CDR2 sequences are SGHRS and YFSETQ. CDR3 coding DNA: TGCGCCAGCAGACGAACCGGGACAGGGCTTGAAGCTTTCTTT. It is translated as CASRRTGTGLEAFF.

The chain joins TRBV29-1 to TRBJ1-2; D is unresolved. The CDR3 spans 12 residues. Germline CDR1 and CDR2: SQVTM and ANQGSEA. The V end lost 7 bases, the J end lost 2 bases, and 11 bases lay between the germline ends. The chain's CDR3 is CSGEVSNYGYTF. CDR3 in DNA: TGCAGCGGGGAGGTCTCCAACTATGGCTACACCTTC.

This clone was observed at least ten times. This rearrangement joins TRBV28 to TRBJ2-7; D uncertain. Trimming stripped 5 bases from V and 0 bases from J, with 17 bases between. The CDR3 extends over 16 amino acids. Germline lookup yields CDR1 MDHEN and CDR2 SYDVKM. The CDR3 DNA follows: TGTGCCAGCAGTCCCCTAGGAGCGCGCAGCTCCTACGAGCAGTACTTC. As protein: CASSPLGARSSYEQYF.

This clone was recorded only once. V is TRBV29-1 and J is TRBJ1-3; D is unresolved. V lost 7 bases and J lost 0, with 13 bases in between. The germline V gene encodes CDR1 SQVTM and CDR2 ANQGSEA. The CDR3 has 14 residues. CDR3 loop: CSAIWRSSGNTIYF. Here the CDR3 DNA reads TGCAGCGCGATCTGGAGAAGCTCTGGAAACACCATATATTTT. The full variable domain, its missing parts supplied by reference TRBV29-1 and TRBJ1-3, is SAVISQKPSRDICQRGTSLTIQCQVDSQVTMMFWYRQQPGQSLTLIATANQGSEATYESGFVIDKFPISRPNLTFSTLTVSNMSPEDSSIYLCSAIWRSSGNTIYFGEGSWLTVV.

CDR3 sequence: CASSHGTSSSTDTQYF. The CDR3 DNA reads as TGTGCCAGCAGCCATGGGACTAGTAGTAGCACAGATACGCAGTATTTT. J is TRBJ2-3 and V is TRBV11-3, with 8 nucleotides matching TRBD2. After removal of 5 bases from V and 0 bases from J, the junction contained 7 bases not matched to a gene. The germline gives CDR1 SGHNT, CDR2 YENEEA. The CDR3 runs 16 residues. The full variable domain, completed using reference TRBV11-3 and TRBJ2-3, is EAGVVQSPRYKIIEKKQPVAFWCNPISGHNTLYWYLQNLGQGPELLIRYENEEAVDDSQLPKDRFSAERLKGVDSTLKIQPAELGDSAVYLCASSHGTSSSTDTQYFGPGTRLTVL.

The chain recombines TRBV4-1 with TRBJ2-7, with D perhaps matching TRBD2 (5 bases). The CDR3 runs 14 residues. Germline V gene lookup returns CDR1 MGHRA and CDR2 YSYEKL. V lost 4 bases and J 3 bases, leaving 13 bases between the germline ends. The CDR3 is CASSPIAEGYEQYF. DNA of the CDR3: TGCGCCAGCAGCCCTATAGCAGAGGGCTACGAGCAGTACTTC.

This clone was detected only once. The chain recombines TRBV6-1 with TRBJ1-4; no clear D gene. The CDR3 runs to 15 residues. The ends were cut back, 6 bases at V and 0 bases at J, with 11 bases in the middle. In germline, CDR1 is MNHNS, CDR2 SASEGT. CDR3: CASRPDRATNEKLFF. The CDR3 nucleotides are TGTGCCAGCAGACCCGACCGTGCAACTAATGAAAAACTGTTTTTT.

J is TRBJ1-5 and V is TRBV4-3; D unclear. The germline V gene has CDR1 LGHNA and CDR2 YSLEER. The CDR3 has 15 amino acids. Trimming removed 0 bases from V and 5 bases from J, with 11 bases in between. CDR3 amino acids: CASSQDAAGDQPQHF. The CDR3, as DNA: TGCGCCAGCAGCCAAGATGCAGCAGGAGATCAGCCCCAGCATTTT.

The chain is built from TRBV10-3 and TRBJ2-2, with D possibly matching TRBD1 (7 bases). The CDR3 sequence is 19 residues long. The V gene lost 0 bases and the J gene lost 6 bases, with 23 bases spanning the gap. Germline loops: CDR1 ENHRY, CDR2 SYGVKD. DNA of the CDR3: TGTGCCATCAGTGAGTCGACCGGGTTGGAGGGGGCTTACCCCGGGGAGCTGTTTTTT. Its protein product is CAISESTGLEGAYPGELFF.